A selection of T cell receptor beta chains follows, all from one sample in a study of cytomegalovirus exposure and HLA in healthy donors. Measured with immunoSEQ multiplex PCR; TCRdb has only the in-frame clones, and not every one. Its clone listing holds approximately 100,000 clones. Sequencing used PBMCs. The origin of the receptors is a man over 45 in good health and CMV-seronegative. The CDR3 runs from the conserved cysteine through the conserved F or W.

>TRBV5-1
CASSLGQANEQFF
>TRBV19
CASSISQGGPQHF
>TRBV6-5
CASGGASYNEQFF
>TRBV30
CAWSRDSSTEAFF
>TRBV5-1
CASSLVAGAVGFFEQYF
>TRBV10-1
CASSGGGMETQYF
>TRBV5-4
CASSSPGNTGELFF
>TRBV11-2
CASSRDRDEKLFF
>TRBV29-1
CSVEDMEKYEQYF
>TRBV29-1
CSVWSGGTEAFF
>TRBV10-3
CAISDSSYNEQFF
>TRBV5-1
CASSLARGPQGNEQYF
>TRBV7-6
CASSLVGGNTGELFF
>TRBV15
CATSRNRFGGYTF
>TRBV19
CASSHRTGTYEQYF
>TRBV30
CAWSELARTYEQYF
>TRBV19
CASSMREGGREQFF
>TRBV18
CASSPDSTISSNQPQHF
>TRBV5-1
CASSNLPPGQGSSGANVLTF
>TRBV7-9
CASSSRTGRLEEQYF
>TRBV5-1
CASSLTGVSAGELFF
>TRBV4-1
CASSHTQLGDTEAFF
>TRBV29-1
CSQGGGDEQYF